This T cell receptor (beta chain) comes out of a study of T cell responses to AZD1222 COVID-19 vaccine (dated by TCRdb to about 2021). Context from the whole study: A total of around 240 trial participants underwent TCR sequencing, of whom 207 received two doses of AZD1222 and roughly 25 received two doses of the MenACWY control vaccine. Trial participants were enrolled by age into subgroups of 18-55, 56-69 and 70-plus years, and about 150, 27 and 61 TCR-sequenced participants, respectively, were included in these subgroups. The paper as a whole reports these results and caveats: Reportedly, close to half of the unique spike-specific TCRs recognized epitopes lying outside the regions that are mutated in the B.1.351 and B.1.1.7 variants. Most participants were white British and females outnumbered males, and the authors suggested that clonal diversity may have been underestimated. After two AZD1222 doses, both the breadth and the depth of spike-specific TCRs were significantly higher than at day 0 and than in MenACWY recipients. In the small 56-69-year group, the increase in depth fell short of significance, most likely because of low power. Conclusions about previously exposed vaccinees are limited because only 6 or 7 AZD1222 recipients were SARS-CoV-2 seropositive at baseline. Vaccine-associated CD4 TCRs spanned the whole spike protein, with dominant responses in regions 160-218 and 743-854. Because no day 14 peak-response samples were available, the repertoires could be characterized only after the peak T cell response.

From the cysteine up to the phenylalanine, the CDR3 has a length of 17 residues. The retained sequence is limited to the CDR3, 51 bases, with the frame set at the first base. CDR1 KGHSH and CDR2 LQKENI are derived from the germline V gene. For this chain, trimming is 2 bases at the V end and 1 base at the J end, and the number of junction bases without a gene match is 10. Read against the paper, the sample's time point label means: about 28 days (+/-7) after the second vaccine dose. AZD1222 recipients whose second dose came at about 4 weeks and those whose second dose came at about 12 weeks were combined into one group, since spike-specific TCR depth and breadth did not differ between the two schedules. Vaccinee samples were obtained from the UK trials COV001 and COV002, which included a single-blind randomized controlled phase 2/3 trial of AZD1222 (ChAdOx1 nCoV-19) in healthy adults. For TCRbeta chain sequencing, PBMC samples from trial participants were taken at day 0 and at day 28 after the second dose.

The CDR3 regions of human TCRbeta chains were analyzed by immunosequencing. The study's own analysis went as follows. TCRs in the repertoires were matched against a reference library of SARS-CoV-2-specific TCRs that had been generated with the MIRA antigen-specificity platform. Breadth meant the fraction of unique TCRs that were SARS-CoV-2-associated, whereas depth meant the fraction of total T cells that were SARS-CoV-2-associated. Using the MIRA data, every spike-specific TCR was mapped to the spike region that the TCR reacted to and assigned to either a CD4 or a CD8 class. Log10-transformed breadth and depth values were compared by one-way ANOVA with Sidak's multiple comparisons tests. Imported from immuneACCESS, the table was reduced by TCRdb to in-frame sequences with V and J called. These copies leave out some clones; in studies compared against another copy, an unresolved V gene accounts for under half, and the cause of the remainder is not known. The D gene and trimming were derived from the DNA, and the V and J assignments and clone size from that table. The sample records more than 120,000 clones, roughly 86% of which are singletons. About 4.9% of the sample belongs to the ten largest clones.

Regarding this clone: The specificity of this receptor is unknown. Within one base of it there is no much larger clone, and no base qualities were kept.

This sample comprised peripheral blood, obtained 28 days after the second AZD1222 dose. The sequence joins TRBV18 to TRBJ1-1; 7 bases in the middle match TRBD1. The receptor's source is an adult who received the AZD1222 COVID-19 vaccine. The CDR3 reads as follows: CASSPFVQGTANTEAFF. In nucleotide form, the sequence is TGTGCCAGCTCACCATTTGTGCAGGGGACAGCGAACACTGAAGCTTTCTTT.